This T cell receptor (beta chain) was recovered during a study of blood T cell repertoires in COVID-19. Study in general: Researchers got acute and convalescent COVID-19 samples from the United States, Italy and Spain. T cells, B-cell-depleted T cells, or PBMCs supplied cDNA or gDNA.

Original processing methods: By means of reference gene primer amplification, nucleated cell counts were estimated. Sequencing was performed with immunoSEQ multiplex PCR; in TCRdb, only in-frame clones are kept and a portion is missing. That table supplies the V and J calls and clone size; D and trimming were determined from the DNA. This sample has approximately 31,000 clones, with about 89% found just once. The CDR3 spans 16 residues. Looked up from germline, CDR1 is MDHEN and CDR2 is SYDVKM. V shed 4 bases and J 3 bases; nucleotides not matched to a gene: 9. This sequence originates from a human donor with active COVID-19. The donor label of this sample is uncertain. The chain links TRBV28 to TRBJ2-5; the match to TRBD2 covers 9 bases. Specimen: peripheral blood. CDR3 DNA sequence: TGTGCCAGCAGTTCCACCGCGGGGGGGAAGGAAGAGACCCAGTACTTC. As protein: CASSSTAGGKEETQYF.